The T cell receptor beta chain described here comes from a study of CD4+ T cells in melanoma. Study-level results: In melanoma, neoantigen-specific CD4+ T cells reportedly differed in differentiation state. CD8+ T cell, macrophage and B cell function reportedly correlated with neoantigen-specific CD4+ T cells.

This clone was found a few times. Antigen specificity is unknown. V was trimmed by 7 bases and J by 4 bases, leaving 22 bases between them. Looked up from germline, CDR1 is SGHRS and CDR2 is YFSETQ. The length of the CDR3 is 16 residues. Sequencing used immunoSEQ multiplex PCR; TCRdb keeps in-frame clones, though not all of them. The table includes roughly 120,000 clones, about 90% detected once. J is TRBJ2-3 and V is TRBV5-1, with D perhaps matching TRBD2 (5 bases). The sequencing input was peripheral blood. The clonotype originates from a human donor with melanoma. CDR3 sequence (DNA): TGCGCCAGCTGCCCTCGGAAACTAGGGTCCCCAGATACGCAGTATTTT. Translated: CASCPRKLGSPDTQYF.